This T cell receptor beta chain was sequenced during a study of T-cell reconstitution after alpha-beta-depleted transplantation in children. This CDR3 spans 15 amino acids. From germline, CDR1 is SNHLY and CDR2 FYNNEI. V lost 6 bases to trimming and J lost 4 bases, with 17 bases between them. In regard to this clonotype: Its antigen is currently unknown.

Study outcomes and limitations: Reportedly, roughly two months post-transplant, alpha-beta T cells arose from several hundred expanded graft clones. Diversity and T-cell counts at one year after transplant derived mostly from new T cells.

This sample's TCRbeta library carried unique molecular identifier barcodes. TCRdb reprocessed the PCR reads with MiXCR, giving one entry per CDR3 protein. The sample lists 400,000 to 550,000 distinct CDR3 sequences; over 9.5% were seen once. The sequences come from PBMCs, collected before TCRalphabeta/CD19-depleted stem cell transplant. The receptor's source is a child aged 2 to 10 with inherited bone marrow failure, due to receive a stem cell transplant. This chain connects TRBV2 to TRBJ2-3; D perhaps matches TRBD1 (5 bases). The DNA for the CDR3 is TGTGCCAGCAGGCCGGCTCTCAGGGCTTCAGATACGCAGTATTTT. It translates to CASRPALRASDTQYF.